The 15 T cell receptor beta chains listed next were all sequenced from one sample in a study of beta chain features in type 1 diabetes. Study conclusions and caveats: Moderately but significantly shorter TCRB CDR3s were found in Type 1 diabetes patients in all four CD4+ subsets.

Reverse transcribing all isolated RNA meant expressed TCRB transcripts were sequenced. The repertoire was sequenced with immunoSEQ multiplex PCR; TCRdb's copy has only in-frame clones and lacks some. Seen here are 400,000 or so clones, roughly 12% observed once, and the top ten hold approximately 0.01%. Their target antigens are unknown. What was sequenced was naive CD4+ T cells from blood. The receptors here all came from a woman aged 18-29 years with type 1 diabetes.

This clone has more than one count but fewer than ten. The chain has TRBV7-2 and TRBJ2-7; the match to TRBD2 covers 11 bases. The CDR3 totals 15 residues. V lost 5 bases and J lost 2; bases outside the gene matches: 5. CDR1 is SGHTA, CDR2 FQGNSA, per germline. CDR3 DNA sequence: TGTGCCAGCAGCACCGTAGCGGGAGGGACCTACGAGCAGTACTTC. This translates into CASSTVAGGTYEQYF.

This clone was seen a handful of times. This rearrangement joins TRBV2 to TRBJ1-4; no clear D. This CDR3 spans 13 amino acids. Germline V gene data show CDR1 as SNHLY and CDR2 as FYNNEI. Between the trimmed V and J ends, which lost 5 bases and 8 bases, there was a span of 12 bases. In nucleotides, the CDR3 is TGTGCCAGCAGTCCCACATTGATCGAAAAACTGTTTTTT. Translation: CASSPTLIEKLFF.

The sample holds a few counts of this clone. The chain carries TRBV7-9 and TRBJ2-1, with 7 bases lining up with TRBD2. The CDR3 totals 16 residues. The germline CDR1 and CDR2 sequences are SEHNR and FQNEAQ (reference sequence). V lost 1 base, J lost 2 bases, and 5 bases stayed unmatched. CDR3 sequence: CASSLERGSPYNEQFF. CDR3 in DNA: TGTGCCAGCAGCTTAGAGCGCGGGAGTCCCTACAATGAGCAGTTCTTC.

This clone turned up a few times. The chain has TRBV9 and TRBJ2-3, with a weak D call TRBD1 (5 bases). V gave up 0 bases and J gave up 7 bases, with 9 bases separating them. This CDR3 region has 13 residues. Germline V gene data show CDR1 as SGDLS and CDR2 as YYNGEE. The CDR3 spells CASSVGRENTQYF. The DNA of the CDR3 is TGTGCCAGCAGCGTAGGCAGGGAAAATACGCAGTATTTT.

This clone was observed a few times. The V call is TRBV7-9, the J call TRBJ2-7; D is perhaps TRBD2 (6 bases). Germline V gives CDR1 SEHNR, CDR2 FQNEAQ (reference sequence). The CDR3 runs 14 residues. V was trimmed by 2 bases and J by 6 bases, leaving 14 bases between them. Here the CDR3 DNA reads TGTGCCAGCAGCTTAACAAAGGGGAGGCTCGAGCAGTACTTC. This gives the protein CASSLTKGRLEQYF.

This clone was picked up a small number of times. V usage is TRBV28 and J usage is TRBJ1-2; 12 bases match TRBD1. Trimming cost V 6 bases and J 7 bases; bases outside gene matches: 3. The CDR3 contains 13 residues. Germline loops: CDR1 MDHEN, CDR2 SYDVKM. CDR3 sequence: CASRGQGAVGYTF. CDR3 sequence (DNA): TGTGCCAGCAGGGGACAGGGGGCCGTTGGCTACACCTTC.

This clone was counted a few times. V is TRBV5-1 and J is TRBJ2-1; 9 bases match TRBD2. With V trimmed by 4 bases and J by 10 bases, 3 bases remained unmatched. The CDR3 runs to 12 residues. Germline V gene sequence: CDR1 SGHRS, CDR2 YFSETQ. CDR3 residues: CASSLTSGEQFF. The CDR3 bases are TGCGCCAGCAGCCTTACTAGCGGGGAGCAGTTCTTC.

Written as DNA, the CDR3 is TGTGCCACCCTCCGGGACAGGGGAAACACTGAAGCTTTCTTT. It translates to CATLRDRGNTEAFF. The chain recombines TRBV5-4 with TRBJ1-1; 10 nucleotides line up with TRBD1. The CDR3 covers 14 residues. Germline assignment: CDR1 SGHNT and CDR2 YYREEE (reference sequence). V gave up 9 bases and J gave up 2 bases; unmatched junction bases: 7.

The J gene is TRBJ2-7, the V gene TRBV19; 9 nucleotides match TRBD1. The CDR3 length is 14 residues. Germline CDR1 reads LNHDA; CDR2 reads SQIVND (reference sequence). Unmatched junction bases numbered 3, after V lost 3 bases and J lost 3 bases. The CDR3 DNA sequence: TGTGCCAGTAGTATGGGGGACAGGGTCTACGAGCAGTACTTC. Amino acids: CASSMGDRVYEQYF.

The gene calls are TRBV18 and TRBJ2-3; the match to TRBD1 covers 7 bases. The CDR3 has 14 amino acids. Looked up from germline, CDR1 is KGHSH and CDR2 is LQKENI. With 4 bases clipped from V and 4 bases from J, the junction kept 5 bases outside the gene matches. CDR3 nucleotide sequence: TGTGCCAGCTCACTGGGACAGAGCCCAGATACGCAGTATTTT. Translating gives CASSLGQSPDTQYF. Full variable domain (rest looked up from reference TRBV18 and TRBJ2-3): NAGVMQNPRHLVRRRGQEARLRCSPMKGHSHVYWYRQLPEEGLKFMVYLQKENIIDESGMPKERFSAEFPKEGPSILRIQQVVRGDSAAYFCASSLGQSPDTQYFGPGTRLTVL.

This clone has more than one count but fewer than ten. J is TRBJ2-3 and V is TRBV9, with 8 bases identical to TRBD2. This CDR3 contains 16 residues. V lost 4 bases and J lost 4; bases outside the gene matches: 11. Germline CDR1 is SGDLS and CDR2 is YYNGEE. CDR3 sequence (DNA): TGTGCCAGCAGCCTCCCCCGGGGGGGCATTCCAGATACGCAGTATTTT. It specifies CASSLPRGGIPDTQYF.

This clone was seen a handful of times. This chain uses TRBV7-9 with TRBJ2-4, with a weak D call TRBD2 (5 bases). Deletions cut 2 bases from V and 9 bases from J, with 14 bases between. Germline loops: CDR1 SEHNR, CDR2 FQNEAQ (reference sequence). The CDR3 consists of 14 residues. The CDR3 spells CASSLNPLAGIQYF. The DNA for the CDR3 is TGTGCCAGCAGCTTAAACCCTTTGGCGGGCATTCAGTACTTC.

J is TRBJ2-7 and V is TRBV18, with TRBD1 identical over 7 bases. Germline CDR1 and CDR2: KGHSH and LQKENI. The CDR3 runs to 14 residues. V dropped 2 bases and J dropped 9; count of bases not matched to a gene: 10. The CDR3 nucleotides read TGTGCCAGCTCACCATCAGCGACAGGGTTCTGGCAGTACTTC. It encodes CASSPSATGFWQYF.

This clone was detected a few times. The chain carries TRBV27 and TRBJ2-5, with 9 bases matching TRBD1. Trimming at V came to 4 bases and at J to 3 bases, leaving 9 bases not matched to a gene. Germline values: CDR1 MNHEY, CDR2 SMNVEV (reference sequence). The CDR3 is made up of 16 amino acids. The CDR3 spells CASSSVGTGRKETQYF. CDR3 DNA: TGTGCCAGCAGTTCCGTAGGGACAGGGAGGAAAGAGACCCAGTACTTC.

The chain's CDR3 is CASSLSEDNEQFF. The CDR3 coding sequence is TGTGCCAGCTCACTTTCGGAGGACAATGAGCAGTTCTTC. The V and J genes are TRBV18 and TRBJ2-1; TRBD2 is a possible D gene (5 bases). Trimming pared 4 bases from V and 5 bases from J, leaving 9 bases between. The CDR3 is 13 residues long. Germline V gene data show CDR1 as KGHSH and CDR2 as LQKENI.